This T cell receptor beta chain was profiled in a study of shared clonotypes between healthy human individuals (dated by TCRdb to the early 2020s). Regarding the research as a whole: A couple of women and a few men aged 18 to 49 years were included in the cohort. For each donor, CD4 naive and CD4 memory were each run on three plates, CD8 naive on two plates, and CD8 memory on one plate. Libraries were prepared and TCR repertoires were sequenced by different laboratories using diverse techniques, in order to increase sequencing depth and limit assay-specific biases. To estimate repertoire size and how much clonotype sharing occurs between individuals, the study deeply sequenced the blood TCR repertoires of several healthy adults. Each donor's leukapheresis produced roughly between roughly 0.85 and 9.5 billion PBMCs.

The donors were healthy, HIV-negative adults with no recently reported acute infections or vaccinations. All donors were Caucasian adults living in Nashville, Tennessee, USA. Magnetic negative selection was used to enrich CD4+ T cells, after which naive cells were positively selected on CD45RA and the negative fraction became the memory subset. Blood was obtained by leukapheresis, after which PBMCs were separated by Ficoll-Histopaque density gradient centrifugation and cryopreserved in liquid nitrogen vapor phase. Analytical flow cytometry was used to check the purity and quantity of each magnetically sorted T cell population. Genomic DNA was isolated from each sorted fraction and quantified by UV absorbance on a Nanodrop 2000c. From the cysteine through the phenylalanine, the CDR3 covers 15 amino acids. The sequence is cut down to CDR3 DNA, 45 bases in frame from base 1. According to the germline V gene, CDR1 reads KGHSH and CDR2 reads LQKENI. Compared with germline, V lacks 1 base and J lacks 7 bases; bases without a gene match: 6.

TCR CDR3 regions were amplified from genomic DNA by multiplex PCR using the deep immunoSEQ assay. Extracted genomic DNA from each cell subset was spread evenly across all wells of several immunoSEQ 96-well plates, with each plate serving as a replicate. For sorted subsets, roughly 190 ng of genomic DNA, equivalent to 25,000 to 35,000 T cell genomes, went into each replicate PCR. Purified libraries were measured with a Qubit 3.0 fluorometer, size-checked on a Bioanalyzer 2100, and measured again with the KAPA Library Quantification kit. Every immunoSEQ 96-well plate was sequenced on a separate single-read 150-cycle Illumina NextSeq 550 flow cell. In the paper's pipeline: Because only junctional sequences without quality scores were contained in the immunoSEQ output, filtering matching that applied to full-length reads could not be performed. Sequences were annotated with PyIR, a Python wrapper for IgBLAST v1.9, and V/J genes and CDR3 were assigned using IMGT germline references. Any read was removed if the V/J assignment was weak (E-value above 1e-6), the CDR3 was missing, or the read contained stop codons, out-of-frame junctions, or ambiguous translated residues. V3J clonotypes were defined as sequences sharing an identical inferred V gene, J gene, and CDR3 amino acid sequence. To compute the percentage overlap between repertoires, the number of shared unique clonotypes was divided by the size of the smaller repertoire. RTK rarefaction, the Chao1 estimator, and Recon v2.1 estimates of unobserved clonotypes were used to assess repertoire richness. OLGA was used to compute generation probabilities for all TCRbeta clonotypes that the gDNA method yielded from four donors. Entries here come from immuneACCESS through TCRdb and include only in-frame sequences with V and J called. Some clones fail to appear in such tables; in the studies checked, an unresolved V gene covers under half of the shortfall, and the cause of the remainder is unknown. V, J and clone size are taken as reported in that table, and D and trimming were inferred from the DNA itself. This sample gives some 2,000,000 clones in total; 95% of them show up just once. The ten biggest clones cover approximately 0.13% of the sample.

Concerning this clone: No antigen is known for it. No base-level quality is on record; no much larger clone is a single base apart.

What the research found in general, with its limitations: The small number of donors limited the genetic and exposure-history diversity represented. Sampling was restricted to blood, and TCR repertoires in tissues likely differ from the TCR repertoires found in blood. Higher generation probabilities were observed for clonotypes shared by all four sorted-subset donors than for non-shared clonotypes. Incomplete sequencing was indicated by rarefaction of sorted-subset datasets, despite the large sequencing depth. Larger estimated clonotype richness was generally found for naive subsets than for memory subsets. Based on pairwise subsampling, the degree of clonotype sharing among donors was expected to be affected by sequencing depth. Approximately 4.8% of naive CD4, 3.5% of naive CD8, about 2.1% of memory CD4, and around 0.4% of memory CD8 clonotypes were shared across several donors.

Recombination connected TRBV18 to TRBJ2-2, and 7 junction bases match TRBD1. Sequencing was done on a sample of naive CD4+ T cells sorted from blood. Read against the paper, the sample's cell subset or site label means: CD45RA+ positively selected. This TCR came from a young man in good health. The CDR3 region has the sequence CASSPRSGGSGELFF. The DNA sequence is TGTGCCAGCTCACCACGGTCAGGGGGAAGCGGGGAGCTGTTTTTT.